The 18 T cell receptor beta chains in this list originate from one sample, sequenced in a study of T cell responses to AZD1222 COVID-19 vaccine. Repertoires were generated with immunoSEQ multiplex PCR, while TCRdb's copy carries only in-frame clones and drops some. Here the sample spans approximately 150,000 clones, around 90% being singletons. The sequencing here drew on peripheral blood, taken 28 days after the second AZD1222 dose. These TCRs come from an adult who received the AZD1222 COVID-19 vaccine.

The chain has TRBV19 and TRBJ1-4; TRBD1 aligns across 7 bases. Germline CDR1 LNHDA, CDR2 SQIVND (reference sequence). V was pared by 7 bases and J by 5 bases, with 10 bases of the junction left unmatched. This CDR3 contains 15 residues. The CDR3 loop is CASTVGQAGNEKLFF. The CDR3 region has the DNA TGTGCCAGTACCGTTGGACAGGCGGGGAATGAAAAACTGTTTTTT.

The V and J genes are TRBV7-8 and TRBJ2-7; 9 bases fit TRBD1. The J segment lost 3 bases and the V segment lost 5 bases, leaving 14 bases of the junction unmatched. The CDR3 loop spans 17 amino acids. Germline CDR1 reads SGHVS; CDR2 reads FQNEAQ. The CDR3 DNA reads as TGTGCCAGCAGCCGAACGGCCACAGGGGGCGCAGACTACGAGCAGTACTTC. It is translated as CASSRTATGGADYEQYF.

The rearrangement joins TRBV7-2 to TRBJ1-3; TRBD1 might be the D (5 bases). Germline CDR1 and CDR2: SGHTA and FQGNSA. This CDR3 is built from 14 residues. V shed 6 bases and J shed 3 bases, with 12 bases lying between them. CDR3 region: CASSLPGVGNTIYF. The CDR3 DNA is TGTGCCAGCAGTCTCCCGGGGGTTGGAAACACCATATATTTT.

CDR3 coding DNA: TGTGCCAGCAGCCAATTGCAGGGACGTAGCCTCACTGAAGCTTTCTTT. This sequence encodes CASSQLQGRSLTEAFF. This chain uses TRBV7-9 with TRBJ1-1, with TRBD1 as a possible D gene (5 bases). Germline lookup yields CDR1 SEHNR and CDR2 FQNEAQ (reference sequence). The CDR3 extends over 16 amino acids. V lost 5 bases to trimming and J lost 4 bases, with 20 bases between them. The whole variable domain, remainder taken from reference TRBV7-9 and TRBJ1-1, is DTGVSQNPRHKITKRGQNVTFRCDPISEHNRLYWYRQTLGQGPEFLTYFQNEAQLEKSRLLSDRFSAERPKGSFSTLEIQRTEQGDSAMYLCASSQLQGRSLTEAFFGQGTRLTVV.

This sequence joins TRBV5-6 and TRBJ2-6; tentatively, D is TRBD2 (5 bases). With 1 base removed from V and 4 bases from J, the gap between germline ends came to 9 bases. The CDR3 contains 15 residues. Germline V gene data show CDR1 as SGHDT and CDR2 as YYEEEE. CDR3 in amino acids: CASSLSGSGANVLTF. Written as DNA, the CDR3 is TGTGCCAGCAGCTTGTCGGGAAGCGGGGCCAACGTCCTGACTTTC.

V usage is TRBV19 and J usage is TRBJ2-4; TRBD1 aligns across 7 bases. The junction had 7 bases not matched to a gene; V was cut back by 0 bases and J by 14 bases. The CDR3 is 13 residues long. Germline lookup yields CDR1 LNHDA and CDR2 SQIVND (reference sequence). CDR3 loop: CASSIDQGQLEYF. In DNA form, the CDR3 reads TGTGCCAGTAGTATAGACCAGGGACAGCTGGAGTACTTC.

The gene calls are TRBV18 and TRBJ1-1, with 8 bases that match TRBD1. The CDR3 length is 17 residues. With 8 bases clipped from V and 0 bases from J, the junction kept 14 bases outside the gene matches. Germline CDR1 reads KGHSH; CDR2 reads LQKENI. The CDR3 protein is CASAPYRQGRLNTEAFF. The CDR3 nucleotides are TGTGCCAGCGCCCCTTACCGACAGGGGAGGCTGAACACTGAAGCTTTCTTT.

The CDR3 sequence: CASSLDRNTEAFF. The DNA of the CDR3 is TGCGCCAGCAGCTTGGACAGGAACACTGAAGCTTTCTTT. The genes are TRBV5-1 and TRBJ1-1, with D hard to call. In germline, CDR1 is SGHRS, CDR2 YFSETQ. The V and J ends lost 0 bases and 1 base respectively, with 4 bases between them. The CDR3 consists of 13 residues.

This chain links TRBV18 with TRBJ1-6; no clear D gene. Germline V gene sequence: CDR1 KGHSH, CDR2 LQKENI. The CDR3 spans 15 residues. V lost 2 bases and J lost 6, with 11 bases in between. CDR3 in DNA: TGTGCCAGCTCACCAAGAACTGCTGGTAATTCACCCCTCCACTTT. Protein: CASSPRTAGNSPLHF. Using reference TRBV18 and TRBJ1-6 for the parts outside the CDR3, the full variable domain is NAGVMQNPRHLVRRRGQEARLRCSPMKGHSHVYWYRQLPEEGLKFMVYLQKENIIDESGMPKERFSAEFPKEGPSILRIQQVVRGDSAAYFCASSPRTAGNSPLHFGNGTRLTVT.

This chain uses TRBV12-3 or TRBV12-4 with TRBJ2-1; no clear D. Between the trimmed V and J ends, which lost 4 bases and 5 bases, there was a span of 9 bases. The CDR3 is 13 amino acids. CDR3 sequence reads: CASSSDRDNEQFF. The CDR3, as DNA: TGTGCCAGCAGTTCCGACCGGGACAATGAGCAGTTCTTC.

The V call is TRBV10-3, the J call TRBJ1-2; a weak D match, TRBD1 (5 bases). Deletions cut 6 bases from V and 4 bases from J, with 12 bases between. CDR1 and CDR2 from the germline V gene are ENHRY and SYGVKD. This CDR3 is 13 amino acids long. CDR3 sequence: CAISDSKIYGYTF. For the CDR3, the DNA is TGTGCCATCAGCGACAGTAAAATCTATGGCTACACCTTC.

The chain joins TRBV5-1 to TRBJ2-5; tentatively, D is TRBD1 (6 bases). V dropped 2 bases and J dropped 4 bases, with 12 bases sitting between them. Germline V CDR1 and CDR2: SGHRS, YFSETQ. The CDR3 is 14 residues long. As DNA, the CDR3 is TGCGCCAGCAGCTTAACAGGGTCTGGAGAGACCCAGTACTTC. Residues: CASSLTGSGETQYF.

CDR3 DNA sequence: TGTGCCAGTAGTAGGGCAGGGGGTCACTATGGCTACACCTTC. Its protein is CASSRAGGHYGYTF. The J gene is TRBJ1-2, the V gene TRBV19; 7 nucleotides line up with TRBD1. Per the germline V gene, CDR1 is LNHDA and CDR2 is SQIVND (reference sequence). After removal of 4 bases from V and 3 bases from J, the junction contained 5 bases not matched to a gene. The CDR3 runs 14 residues.

J is TRBJ2-1 and V is TRBV11-3; D is unresolved. CDR1 SGHNT and CDR2 YENEEA come from the germline V gene. The ends were cut back, 5 bases at V and 7 bases at J, with 12 bases in the middle. The CDR3 consists of 13 residues. The CDR3 here is CASSPPVWNEQFF. The CDR3 DNA follows: TGTGCCAGCAGCCCCCCAGTGTGGAATGAGCAGTTCTTC.

The chain has TRBV12-5 and TRBJ1-5; the D is unclear. This CDR3 is 14 amino acids long. Trimming pared 6 bases from V and 8 bases from J, leaving 17 bases between. Germline CDR1 and CDR2: LGHNT and FRNRAP. The CDR3 reads CASGTKTAREPQHF. In nucleotides, the CDR3 is TGTGCTAGTGGGACAAAAACGGCCCGAGAGCCCCAGCATTTT.

In this sample, this clone turned up many times. The chain employs TRBV7-2 and TRBJ1-5, with 9 bases identical to TRBD1. The trim removed 5 bases at V and 5 bases at J, leaving 7 bases unmatched. The CDR3 runs to 15 residues. The V gene's germline CDR1 is SGHTA and CDR2 FQGNSA. The CDR3 DNA reads TGTGCCAGCAGCATCCGAACAGGGGGCGATCAGCCCCAGCATTTT. It codes for CASSIRTGGDQPQHF. Based on the CDR3 plus reference TRBV7-2 and TRBJ1-5, the full variable domain is GAGVSQSPSNKVTEKGKDVELRCDPISGHTALYWYRQSLGQGLEFLIYFQGNSAPDKSGLPSDRFSAERTGGSVSTLTIQRTQQEDSAVYLCASSIRTGGDQPQHFGDGTRLSIL.

The chain couples TRBV5-1 to TRBJ2-1, with D maybe TRBD1 (6 bases). The CDR3 has 13 amino acids. The V end was cut by 3 bases, the J end by 12 bases, with 16 bases between. Germline CDR1 and CDR2: SGHRS and YFSETQ. The CDR3: CASSSQTGTLQFF. The CDR3 DNA reads as TGCGCCAGCAGCTCCCAAACCGGGACACTGCAGTTCTTC. The whole variable domain, filled in from reference TRBV5-1 and TRBJ2-1, reads KAGVTQTPRYLIKTRGQQVTLSCSPISGHRSVSWYQQTPGQGLQFLFEYFSETQRNKGNFPGRFSGRQFSNSRSEMNVSTLELGDSALYLCASSSQTGTLQFFGPGTRLTVL.

This clone was observed a handful of times. V usage is TRBV14 and J usage is TRBJ2-4; 7 positions agree with TRBD2. The ends lost 4 bases at V and 5 bases at J; junction bases unmatched: 14. The CDR3 totals 17 residues. Germline assignment: CDR1 SGHDN and CDR2 FVKESK. The CDR3 DNA is TGTGCCAGCAGCCCCAGTAGGTGGCGGGAGCTCCAAAACATTCAGTACTTC. Its translation is CASSPSRWRELQNIQYF.